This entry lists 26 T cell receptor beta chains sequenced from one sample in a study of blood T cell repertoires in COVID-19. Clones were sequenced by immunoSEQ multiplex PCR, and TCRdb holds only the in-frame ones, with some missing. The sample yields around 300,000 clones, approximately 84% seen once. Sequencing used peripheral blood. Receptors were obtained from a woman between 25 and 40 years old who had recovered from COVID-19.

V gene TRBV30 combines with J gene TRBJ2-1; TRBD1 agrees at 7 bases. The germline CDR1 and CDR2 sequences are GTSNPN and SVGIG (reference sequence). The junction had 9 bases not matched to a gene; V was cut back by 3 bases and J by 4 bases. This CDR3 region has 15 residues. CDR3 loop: CAWRMRGRVYNEQFF. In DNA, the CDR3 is TGTGCCTGGAGGATGAGGGGGCGCGTTTACAATGAGCAGTTCTTC.

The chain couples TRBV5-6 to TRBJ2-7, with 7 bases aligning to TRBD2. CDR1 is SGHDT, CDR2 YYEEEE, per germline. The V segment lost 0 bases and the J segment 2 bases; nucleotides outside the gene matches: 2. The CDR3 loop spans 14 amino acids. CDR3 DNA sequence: TGTGCCAGCAGCTTGGGACTAGCTCCCTACGAGCAGTACTTC. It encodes CASSLGLAPYEQYF.

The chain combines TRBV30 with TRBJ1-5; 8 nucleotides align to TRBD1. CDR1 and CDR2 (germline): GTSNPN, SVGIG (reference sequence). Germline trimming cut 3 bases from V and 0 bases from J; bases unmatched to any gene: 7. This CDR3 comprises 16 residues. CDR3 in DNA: TGTGCCTGGAGCCGGTCCGGGACAGGTAGCAATCAGCCCCAGCATTTT. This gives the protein CAWSRSGTGSNQPQHF.

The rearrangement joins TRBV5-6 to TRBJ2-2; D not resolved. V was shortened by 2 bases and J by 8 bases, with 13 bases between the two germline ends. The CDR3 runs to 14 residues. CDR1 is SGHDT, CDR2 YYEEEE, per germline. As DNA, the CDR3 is TGTGCCAGCAGCTTAATCTCTTCTCGGGGGGAGCTGTTTTTT. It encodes CASSLISSRGELFF.

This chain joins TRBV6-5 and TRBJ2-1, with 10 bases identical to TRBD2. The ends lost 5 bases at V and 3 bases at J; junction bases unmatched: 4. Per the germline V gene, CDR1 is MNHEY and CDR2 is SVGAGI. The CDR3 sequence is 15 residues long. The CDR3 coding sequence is TGTGCCAGCAGTAAGGGACTAGCGCACTACAATGAGCAGTTCTTC. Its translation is CASSKGLAHYNEQFF.

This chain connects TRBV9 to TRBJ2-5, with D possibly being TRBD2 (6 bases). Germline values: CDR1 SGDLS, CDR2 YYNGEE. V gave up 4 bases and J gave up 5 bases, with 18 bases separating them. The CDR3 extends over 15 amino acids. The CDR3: CASSPEGGSWETQYF. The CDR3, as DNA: TGTGCCAGCAGCCCAGAAGGAGGGAGTTGGGAGACCCAGTACTTC.

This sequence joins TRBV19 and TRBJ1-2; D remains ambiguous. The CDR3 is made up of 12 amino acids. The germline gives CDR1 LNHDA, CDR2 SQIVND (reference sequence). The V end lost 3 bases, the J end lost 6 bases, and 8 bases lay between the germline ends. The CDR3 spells CASSMSGDGYTF. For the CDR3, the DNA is TGTGCCAGTAGTATGTCCGGGGATGGCTACACCTTC.

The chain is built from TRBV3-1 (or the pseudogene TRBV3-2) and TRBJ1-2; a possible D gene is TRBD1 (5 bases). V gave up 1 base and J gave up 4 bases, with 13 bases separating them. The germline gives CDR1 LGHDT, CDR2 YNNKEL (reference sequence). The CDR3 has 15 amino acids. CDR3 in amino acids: CASSQVVGGFYGYTF. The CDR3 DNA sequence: TGTGCCAGCAGCCAAGTCGTTGGGGGGTTCTATGGCTACACCTTC.

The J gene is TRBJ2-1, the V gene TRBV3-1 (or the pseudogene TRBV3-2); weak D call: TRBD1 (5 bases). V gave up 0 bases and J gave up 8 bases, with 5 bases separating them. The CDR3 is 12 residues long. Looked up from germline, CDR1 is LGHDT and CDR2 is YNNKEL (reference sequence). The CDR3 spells CASSQEGDEQFF. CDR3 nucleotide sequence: TGTGCCAGCAGCCAAGAAGGGGATGAGCAGTTCTTC.

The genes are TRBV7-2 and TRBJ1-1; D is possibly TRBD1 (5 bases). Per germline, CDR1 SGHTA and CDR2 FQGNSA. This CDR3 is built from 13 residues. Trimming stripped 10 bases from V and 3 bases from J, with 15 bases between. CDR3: CATGTRGDTEAFF. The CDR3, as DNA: TGTGCCACGGGGACTCGGGGCGACACTGAAGCTTTCTTT.

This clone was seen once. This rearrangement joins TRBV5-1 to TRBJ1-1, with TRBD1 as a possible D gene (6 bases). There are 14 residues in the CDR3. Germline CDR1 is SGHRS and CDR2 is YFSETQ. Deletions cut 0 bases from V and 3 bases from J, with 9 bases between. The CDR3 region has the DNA TGCGCCAGCAGCTTGGACAGGGCGGACACTGAAGCTTTCTTT. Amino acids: CASSLDRADTEAFF. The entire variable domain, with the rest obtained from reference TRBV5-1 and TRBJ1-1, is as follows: KAGVTQTPRYLIKTRGQQVTLSCSPISGHRSVSWYQQTPGQGLQFLFEYFSETQRNKGNFPGRFSGRQFSNSRSEMNVSTLELGDSALYLCASSLDRADTEAFFGQGTRLTVV.

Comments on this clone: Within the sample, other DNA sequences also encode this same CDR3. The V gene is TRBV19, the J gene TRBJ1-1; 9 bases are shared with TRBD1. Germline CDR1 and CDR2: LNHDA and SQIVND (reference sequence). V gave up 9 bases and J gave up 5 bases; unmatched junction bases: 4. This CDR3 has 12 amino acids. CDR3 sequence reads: CASRQGGTEAFF. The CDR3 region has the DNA TGTGCCAGCAGACAGGGGGGGACTGAAGCTTTCTTT.

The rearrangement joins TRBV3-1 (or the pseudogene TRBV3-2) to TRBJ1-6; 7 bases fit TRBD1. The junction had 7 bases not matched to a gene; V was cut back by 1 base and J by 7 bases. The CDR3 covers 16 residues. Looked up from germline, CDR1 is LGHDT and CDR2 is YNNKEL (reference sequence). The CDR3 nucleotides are TGTGCCAGCAGCCAAGTACGGGACAGAATAAATTCACCCCTCCACTTT. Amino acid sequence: CASSQVRDRINSPLHF.

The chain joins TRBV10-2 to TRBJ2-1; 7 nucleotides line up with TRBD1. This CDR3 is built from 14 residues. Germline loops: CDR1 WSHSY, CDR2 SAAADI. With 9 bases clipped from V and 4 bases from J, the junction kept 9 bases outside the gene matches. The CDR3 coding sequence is TGCGCCAGTTCAGCCGACAGGGAGTACAATGAGCAGTTCTTC. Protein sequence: CASSADREYNEQFF.

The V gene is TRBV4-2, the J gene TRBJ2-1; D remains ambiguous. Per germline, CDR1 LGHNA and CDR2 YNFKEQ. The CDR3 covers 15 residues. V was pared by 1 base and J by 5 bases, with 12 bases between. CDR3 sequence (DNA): TGTGCCAGCAGCCAAGGGTCGGTAATTAACAATGAGCAGTTCTTC. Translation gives CASSQGSVINNEQFF.

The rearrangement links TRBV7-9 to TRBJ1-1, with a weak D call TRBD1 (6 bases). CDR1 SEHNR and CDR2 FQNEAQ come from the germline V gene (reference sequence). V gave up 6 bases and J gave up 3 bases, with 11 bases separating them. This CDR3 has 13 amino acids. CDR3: CASSWTEHTEAFF. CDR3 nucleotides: TGTGCCAGCAGTTGGACAGAACACACTGAAGCTTTCTTT. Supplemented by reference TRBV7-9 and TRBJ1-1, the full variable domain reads DTGVSQNPRHKITKRGQNVTFRCDPISEHNRLYWYRQTLGQGPEFLTYFQNEAQLEKSRLLSDRFSAERPKGSFSTLEIQRTEQGDSAMYLCASSWTEHTEAFFGQGTRLTVV.

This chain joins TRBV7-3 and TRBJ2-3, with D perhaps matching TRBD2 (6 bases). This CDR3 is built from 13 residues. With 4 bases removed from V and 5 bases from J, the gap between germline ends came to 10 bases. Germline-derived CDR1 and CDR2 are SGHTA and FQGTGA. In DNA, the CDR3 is TGTGCCAGCAGCTACGGGACTGTAGATACGCAGTATTTT. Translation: CASSYGTVDTQYF.

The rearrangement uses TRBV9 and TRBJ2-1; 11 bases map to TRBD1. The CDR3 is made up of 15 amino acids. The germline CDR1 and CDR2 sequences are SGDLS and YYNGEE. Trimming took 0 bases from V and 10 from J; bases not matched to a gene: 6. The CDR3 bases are TGTGCCAGCAGCGTAGTACCGGGACAGGGGGGAGAGCAGTTCTTC. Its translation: CASSVVPGQGGEQFF. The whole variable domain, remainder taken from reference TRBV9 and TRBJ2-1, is DSGVTQTPKHLITATGQRVTLRCSPRSGDLSVYWYQQSLDQGLQFLIQYYNGEERAKGNILERFSAQQFPDLHSELNLSSLELGDSALYFCASSVVPGQGGEQFFGPGTRLTVL.

CDR3 residues: CASSNGQGGDSPLHF. The DNA of the CDR3 is TGTGCCAGCAGCAATGGACAGGGAGGGGATTCACCCCTCCACTTT. This chain links TRBV7-9 with TRBJ1-6; TRBD1 matches at 8 bases. The length of the CDR3 is 15 residues. V trimming: 5 bases; J trimming: 8 bases; junction bases outside the gene matches: 8. The germline V gene has CDR1 SEHNR and CDR2 FQNEAQ (reference sequence).

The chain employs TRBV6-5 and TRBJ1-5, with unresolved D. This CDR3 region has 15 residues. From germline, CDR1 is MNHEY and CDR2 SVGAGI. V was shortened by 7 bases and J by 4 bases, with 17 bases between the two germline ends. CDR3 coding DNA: TGTGCCAGCATTCCAAACGGGGTATTAAATCAGCCCCAGCATTTT. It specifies CASIPNGVLNQPQHF.

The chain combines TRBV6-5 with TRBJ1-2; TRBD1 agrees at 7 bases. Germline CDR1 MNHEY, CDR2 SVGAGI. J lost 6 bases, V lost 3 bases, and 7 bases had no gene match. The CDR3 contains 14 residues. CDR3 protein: CASSYRQGRNGYTF. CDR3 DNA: TGTGCCAGCAGTTATCGACAGGGAAGGAATGGCTACACCTTC.

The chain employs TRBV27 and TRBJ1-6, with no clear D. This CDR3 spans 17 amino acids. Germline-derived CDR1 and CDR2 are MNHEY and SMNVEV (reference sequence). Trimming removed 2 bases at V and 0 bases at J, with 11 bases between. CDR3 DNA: TGTGCCAGCAGTTTACAGATTCCTAGCTCCTATAATTCACCCCTCCACTTT. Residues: CASSLQIPSSYNSPLHF.

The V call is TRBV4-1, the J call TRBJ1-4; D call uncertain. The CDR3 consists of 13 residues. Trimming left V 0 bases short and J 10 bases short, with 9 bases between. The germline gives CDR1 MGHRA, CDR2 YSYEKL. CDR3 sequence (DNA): TGCGCCAGCAGCCAAGAGGGCACCGGAAAACTGTTTTTT. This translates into CASSQEGTGKLFF.

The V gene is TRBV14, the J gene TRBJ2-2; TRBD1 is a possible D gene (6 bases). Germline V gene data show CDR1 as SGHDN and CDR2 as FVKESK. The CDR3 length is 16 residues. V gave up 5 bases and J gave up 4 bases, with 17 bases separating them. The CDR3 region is CASSFHPRGSTGELFF. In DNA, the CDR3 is TGTGCCAGCAGCTTTCACCCCAGGGGCTCCACCGGGGAGCTGTTTTTT. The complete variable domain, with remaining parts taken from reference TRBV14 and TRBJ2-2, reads EAGVTQFPSHSVIEKGQTVTLRCDPISGHDNLYWYRRVMGKEIKFLLHFVKESKQDESGMPNNRFLAERTGGTYSTLKVQPAELEDSGVYFCASSFHPRGSTGELFFGEGSRLTVL.

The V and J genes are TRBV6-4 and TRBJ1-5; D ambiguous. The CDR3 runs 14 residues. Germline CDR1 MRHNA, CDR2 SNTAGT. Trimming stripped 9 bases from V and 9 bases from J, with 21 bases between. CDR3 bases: TGTGCCAGAAGGTGGGCACAGTCGCCGAGGCCCCAGCATTTT. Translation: CARRWAQSPRPQHF.

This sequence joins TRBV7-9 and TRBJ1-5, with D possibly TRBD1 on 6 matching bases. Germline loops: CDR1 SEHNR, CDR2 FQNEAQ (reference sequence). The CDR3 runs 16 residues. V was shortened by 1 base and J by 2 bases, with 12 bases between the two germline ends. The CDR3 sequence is CASSLGAGEGNQPQHF. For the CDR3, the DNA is TGTGCCAGCAGCTTAGGGGCAGGGGAAGGCAATCAGCCCCAGCATTTT.